These 30 T cell receptor beta chains share one sample of origin, sequenced in a study of blood T cells in healthy people across ages (dated by TCRdb to the mid-2010s). The library was obtained by 5' RACE. A second PCR of about 7 to 12 cycles was run with a J-beta primer mix and a sample-barcoded 5' primer. In TCRdb, the public reads were trimmed at Q25 with fastp and aligned with MiXCR, with productive beta chains retained. Each CDR3 protein appears once, grouped with its most common genes and DNA. Recorded for this sample are fewer than 2,000,000 distinct CDR3 sequences; around 42% of them occurred a single time. The ten top clones hold more than 20% of the sample. The sample was blood. These receptors were collected from a human donor in good health.

V is TRBV7-2 and J is TRBJ2-7; TRBD2 is a possible D gene (6 bases). From germline, CDR1 is SGHTA and CDR2 FQGNSA. The CDR3 is 12 amino acids. The ends were cut back, 3 bases at V and 5 bases at J, with 8 bases in the middle. CDR3 DNA sequence: TGTGCCAGCAGCTTCGCTAGCGACGAGCAGTACTTC. This encodes CASSFASDEQYF. Drawing the rest from reference TRBV7-2 and TRBJ2-7, the complete variable domain is GAGVSQSPSNKVTEKGKDVELRCDPISGHTALYWYRQSLGQGLEFLIYFQGNSAPDKSGLPSDRFSAERTGGSVSTLTIQRTQQEDSAVYLCASSFASDEQYFGPGTRLTVT.

V usage is TRBV7-3 and J usage is TRBJ2-4, with 11 bases lining up with TRBD1. V was pared by 5 bases and J by 8 bases, with 8 bases of the junction left unmatched. CDR1 and CDR2 (germline): SGHTA, FQGTGA. CDR3 size: 15 residues. This CDR3 reads CASSQPGTGGDIQYF. In nucleotides, the CDR3 is TGTGCCAGCAGCCAGCCCGGGACAGGGGGTGACATTCAGTACTTC.

V usage is TRBV7-2 and J usage is TRBJ2-6; D gene unclear. The V end lost 11 bases, the J end lost 5 bases, and 16 bases lay between the germline ends. The CDR3 loop spans 14 amino acids. CDR1 and CDR2 from the germline V gene are SGHTA and FQGNSA. The CDR3, as DNA: TGTGCCTCTTCCTCAATGAGGAGGGCCAACGTCCTGACTTTC. Translation gives CASSSMRRANVLTF. Full variable domain (missing parts from reference TRBV7-2 and TRBJ2-6): GAGVSQSPSNKVTEKGKDVELRCDPISGHTALYWYRQSLGQGLEFLIYFQGNSAPDKSGLPSDRFSAERTGGSVSTLTIQRTQQEDSAVYLCASSSMRRANVLTFGAGSRLTVL.

This rearrangement joins TRBV29-1 to TRBJ2-5; 7 nucleotides align to TRBD1. V was clipped by 1 base and J by 1 base; unmatched bases: 6. From germline, CDR1 is SQVTM and CDR2 ANQGSEA. The CDR3 length is 15 residues. CDR3 protein: CSVEVYRGPQETQYF. CDR3 sequence (DNA): TGCAGCGTTGAAGTGTACAGGGGCCCCCAAGAGACCCAGTACTTC.

This chain joins TRBV6-5 and TRBJ1-4, with D possibly TRBD1 on 6 matching bases. V lost 5 bases, J lost 4 bases, and 11 bases lay in between. Germline values: CDR1 MNHEY, CDR2 SVGAGI. The CDR3 consists of 14 residues. Here the CDR3 DNA reads TGTGCCAGCAGTATGACAGGCCTTAATGAAAAACTGTTTTTT. Protein sequence: CASSMTGLNEKLFF.

J is TRBJ2-3 and V is TRBV12-5; possibly TRBD1 for D (5 bases). CDR1 LGHNT and CDR2 FRNRAP come from the germline V gene. The CDR3 extends over 14 amino acids. V was shortened by 6 bases and J by 2 bases, with 12 bases between the two germline ends. The CDR3 region has the DNA TGTGCTAGTGGCTCCCCGGACACCACAGATACGCAGTATTTT. This codes for CASGSPDTTDTQYF.

The J gene is TRBJ2-7, the V gene TRBV9; tentatively, D is TRBD1 (6 bases). The V gene's germline CDR1 is SGDLS and CDR2 YYNGEE. The ends were cut back, 3 bases at V and 5 bases at J, with 12 bases in the middle. This CDR3 region has 13 residues. In DNA, the CDR3 is TGTGCCAGCAGCGCGAGACAGGAGGACGAGCAGTACTTC. This gives the protein CASSARQEDEQYF.

This clonotype showed up just a few times. The J gene is TRBJ2-3, the V gene TRBV6-6; D gene uncertain. CDR1 is MNHNY and CDR2 is SVGAGI in the germline V gene (reference sequence). The CDR3 spans 13 residues. Trimming took 4 bases from V and 4 from J, leaving 9 bases between them. The CDR3 reads CASSFPAPDTQYF. The CDR3 DNA is TGTGCCAGCAGTTTCCCGGCGCCAGATACGCAGTATTTT.

This clonotype turned up a few times. The rearrangement joins TRBV20-1 to TRBJ1-2, with 8 bases identical to TRBD1. J lost 4 bases, V lost 2 bases, and 9 bases had no gene match. There are 15 residues in the CDR3. Germline-derived CDR1 and CDR2 are DFQATT and SNEGSKA (reference sequence). DNA for the CDR3: TGCAGTGCTAGACCTCCGGGACAGGAGGCCTATGGCTACACCTTC. Protein sequence: CSARPPGQEAYGYTF.

The chain carries TRBV5-6 and TRBJ2-5; D may be TRBD1 or TRBD2 (5 bases each). The V end lost 0 bases, the J end lost 2 bases, and 8 bases lay between the germline ends. Germline-derived CDR1 and CDR2 are SGHDT and YYEEEE. The CDR3 sequence is 14 residues long. The CDR3 coding sequence is TGTGCCAGCAGCTTGGGGGACCGTCAAGAGACCCAGTACTTC. This translates into CASSLGDRQETQYF.

V usage is TRBV29-1 and J usage is TRBJ2-5; 10 bases map to TRBD2. From germline, CDR1 is SQVTM and CDR2 ANQGSEA. After removal of 4 bases from V and 11 bases from J, the junction contained 13 bases not matched to a gene. The CDR3 is 14 residues long. CDR3 amino acids: CSVAPGLAYNEQYF. For the CDR3, the DNA is TGCAGCGTTGCCCCGGGACTAGCGTACAATGAGCAGTACTTC.

This clonotype came up a few times. CDR3 loop: CASSLQRGAAYEQYF. As DNA, the CDR3 is TGTGCCAGCAGTTTACAGCGGGGGGCCGCCTACGAGCAGTACTTC. The genes are TRBV27 and TRBJ2-7; TRBD2 aligns across 9 bases. The CDR3 covers 15 residues. From germline, CDR1 is MNHEY and CDR2 SMNVEV (reference sequence). V shed 2 bases, J shed 2 bases, and the junction held 4 bases outside the gene matches.

This clonotype was counted a single time. This clone may be a read error of a much larger clone one base away. The rearrangement uses TRBV4-2 and TRBJ2-4, with D possibly matching TRBD2 (6 bases). This CDR3 region has 15 residues. CDR1 is LGHNA and CDR2 is YNFKEQ in the germline V gene. V shed 1 base and J shed 9 bases, with 16 bases lying between them. CDR3 nucleotide sequence: TGTGCCAGCAGCCAAGGGAGGGACCGAGCGACCATTCAGTACTTC. This gives the protein CASSQGRDRATIQYF.

This clonotype came up once. The chain employs TRBV20-1 and TRBJ2-1; the D is unclear. Germline loops: CDR1 DFQATT, CDR2 SNEGSKA (reference sequence). Trimming cost V 3 bases and J 13 bases, with 19 bases left between them. The CDR3 extends over 13 amino acids. CDR3 loop: CSARELFEETQFF. DNA of the CDR3: TGCAGTGCTAGGGAGTTGTTTGAAGAGACCCAGTTCTTC.

The count of this clonotype is one. This may arise from a read error, as a much more abundant clone is one base away. The chain employs TRBV4-2 and TRBJ2-7, with D perhaps being TRBD1 or TRBD2 (5 bases each). CDR3 size: 15 residues. Germline CDR1 and CDR2: LGHNA and YNFKEQ. CDR3 coding DNA: TGTGCCAGCAGCCAAGGACAGTCGGGGCTCTACGGGCAGTACTTC. This translates into CASSQGQSGLYGQYF.

The rearrangement uses TRBV11-2 and TRBJ2-5; TRBD1 agrees at 7 bases. Germline V gene lookup returns CDR1 SGHAT and CDR2 FQNNGV. Trimming at V came to 7 bases and at J to 11 bases, leaving 16 bases not matched to a gene. There are 14 residues in the CDR3. CDR3 in amino acids: CASIVGWDSNEQYF. For the CDR3, the DNA is TGTGCCAGCATCGTTGGTTGGGACAGCAATGAGCAGTACTTC.

This chain uses TRBV20-1 with TRBJ1-1; 9 bases are shared with TRBD1. Germline CDR1 and CDR2: DFQATT and SNEGSKA (reference sequence). J was trimmed by 3 bases and V by 0 bases; bases with no gene match: 11. This CDR3 spans 17 amino acids. CDR3 sequence reads: CSARDVGWDRADTEAFF. The CDR3 DNA reads TGCAGTGCTAGAGATGTCGGTTGGGACAGGGCGGACACTGAAGCTTTCTTT.

This chain uses TRBV6-1 with TRBJ1-6; D unclear. Germline CDR1 reads MNHNS; CDR2 reads SASEGT. This CDR3 comprises 15 residues. Trimming took 3 bases from V and 0 from J, leaving 6 bases between them. CDR3 in amino acids: CASSDGVSYNSPLHF. CDR3 coding DNA: TGTGCCAGCAGTGATGGAGTCTCCTATAATTCACCCCTCCACTTT.

This clonotype has more than one count but fewer than ten. J is TRBJ2-2 and V is TRBV24-1; the D is unclear. The germline V and J ends were trimmed by 7 bases and 4 bases, with 3 bases remaining between them. The V gene's germline CDR1 is KGHDR and CDR2 SFDVKD. The CDR3 is 11 residues long. The CDR3 spells CATRGTGELFF. Written as DNA, the CDR3 is TGTGCCACCAGAGGCACCGGGGAGCTGTTTTTT.

This clonotype was found a few times. The rearrangement links TRBV25-1 to TRBJ1-6; the D is unclear. V dropped 2 bases and J dropped 6 bases, with 11 bases sitting between them. This CDR3 has 15 residues. Germline V gives CDR1 MGHDK, CDR2 SYGVNS. The CDR3 here is CASSERRQANSPLHF. In DNA, the CDR3 is TGTGCCAGCAGTGAACGACGGCAGGCTAATTCACCCCTCCACTTT. The whole variable domain, filled in from reference TRBV25-1 and TRBJ1-6, reads EADIYQTPRYLVIGTGKKITLECSQTMGHDKMYWYQQDPGMELHLIHYSYGVNSTEKGDLSSESTVSRIRTEHFPLTLESARPSHTSQYLCASSERRQANSPLHFGNGTRLTVT.

This clonotype came up a few times. A junction boundary mismatches the germline segment, possibly from a read error. The chain couples TRBV7-2 to TRBJ1-2, with 7 bases fitting TRBD1. This CDR3 comprises 14 residues. Germline V gene sequence: CDR1 SGHTA, CDR2 FQGNSA. CDR3 in amino acids: CANSPTGTPYGYTF. In nucleotides, the CDR3 is TGTGCCAACAGCCCGACAGGGACTCCCTATGGCTACACCTTC.

This chain uses TRBV12-3 or TRBV12-4 with TRBJ1-2, with 7 bases aligning to TRBD1. The trim removed 8 bases at V and 4 bases at J, leaving 16 bases unmatched. The CDR3 length is 16 residues. Here the CDR3 reads CASRTPNRGLPYGYTF. CDR3 coding DNA: TGTGCCAGCCGAACGCCTAACAGGGGCCTCCCCTATGGCTACACCTTC.

The genes are TRBV20-1 and TRBJ2-1; 9 positions agree with TRBD1. CDR1 is DFQATT and CDR2 is SNEGSKA in the germline V gene (reference sequence). This CDR3 region has 13 residues. CDR3: CSSGQGRYNEQFF. As DNA, the CDR3 is TGCAGCAGTGGACAGGGGAGGTACAATGAGCAGTTCTTC.

The CDR3 loop reads CASSQWSSGGNEQFF. The DNA for the CDR3 is TGCGCCAGCAGCCAATGGTCTAGCGGGGGCAATGAGCAGTTCTTC. The rearrangement joins TRBV4-3 to TRBJ2-1; TRBD2 agrees at 10 bases. This CDR3 has 15 amino acids. The V gene end was trimmed by 2 bases and the J gene end by 6 bases; junction bases not matched to a gene: 4. Per germline, CDR1 LGHNA and CDR2 YSLEER.

The chain links TRBV7-2 to TRBJ2-1; no definite D call. V lost 6 bases, J lost 12 bases, and 15 bases lay in between. This CDR3 region has 12 residues. Germline CDR1 SGHTA, CDR2 FQGNSA. The CDR3 loop is CASSRNLGWQFF. As DNA, the CDR3 is TGTGCCAGCAGTCGCAACCTGGGGTGGCAGTTCTTC.

This rearrangement joins TRBV27 to TRBJ2-1; 9 nucleotides line up with TRBD2. V gave up 5 bases and J gave up 7 bases; unmatched junction bases: 9. Germline lookup yields CDR1 MNHEY and CDR2 SMNVEV (reference sequence). The CDR3 spans 15 residues. CDR3 bases: TGTGCCAGCAGTCGCGGGGTAGCGGGGGATAATGAGCAGTTCTTC. Translated, it gives CASSRGVAGDNEQFF.

On this clonotype itself: The junction shows a germline mismatch at one end, possibly a read error. The J gene is TRBJ2-6, the V gene TRBV5-5, with D possibly being TRBD1 (5 bases). Per germline, CDR1 SGHKS and CDR2 YYEKEE (reference sequence). CDR3 length: 16 amino acids. The CDR3 loop is CASSSWTRGGVNVLTF. The CDR3 DNA sequence: TGTGCCAGCAGCTCCTGGACACGCGGTGGGGTCAACGTCCTGACTTTC. Full variable domain (remainder filled in from reference TRBV5-5 and TRBJ2-6): DAGVTQSPTHLIKTRGQQVTLRCSPISGHKSVSWYQQVLGQGPQFIFQYYEKEERGRGNFPDRFSARQFPNYSSELNVNALLLGDSALYLCASSSWTRGGVNVLTFGAGSRLTVL.

The chain has TRBV3-1 and TRBJ1-2, with unresolved D. CDR1 and CDR2 (germline): LGHDT, YNNKEL (reference sequence). The CDR3 runs to 14 residues. V shed 0 bases and J shed 5 bases, with 10 bases lying between them. The CDR3 region is CASSQDLQVYGYTF. CDR3 nucleotides: TGTGCCAGCAGCCAAGATTTGCAAGTTTATGGCTACACCTTC. Variable domain in full (rest from reference TRBV3-1 and TRBJ1-2): DTAVSQTPKYLVTQMGNDKSIKCEQNLGHDTMYWYKQDSKKFLKIMFSYNNKELIINETVPNRFSPKSPDKAHLNLHINSLELGDSAVYFCASSQDLQVYGYTFGSGTRLTVV.

This clonotype was observed a few times. The rearrangement joins TRBV9 to TRBJ2-5; 12 bases align to TRBD1. The J call is doubtful: the DNA matches TRBJ2-7 better. The CDR3 has 14 residues. Germline values: CDR1 SGDLS, CDR2 YYNGEE. CDR3 DNA: TGTGCCAGCAGTACGGGGACAGGGGGCAACGAGCAGTACTTC. Its translation: CASSTGTGGNEQYF.

The rearrangement uses TRBV20-1 and TRBJ2-5; 7 bases map to TRBD2. CDR1 DFQATT and CDR2 SNEGSKA come from the germline V gene (reference sequence). V trimming: 4 bases; J trimming: 4 bases; junction bases outside the gene matches: 18. The CDR3 covers 17 residues. The CDR3 nucleotides read TGCAGTGCTAAAGAAGCGGGGACTATTACCTTCCGAGAGACCCAGTACTTC. Its translation is CSAKEAGTITFRETQYF.